Below, 2 T cell receptor beta chains from the same sample are listed, as sequenced in a study of T-cell memory formation after mild COVID-19. TCRdb reanalysed the 5' RACE reads using MiXCR and keeps one entry per CDR3 protein. Found here are approximately 410,000 distinct CDR3 sequences, about a quarter of them singletons; the top ten hold roughly 13%. Sequencing was performed on PBMCs or a T cell subset sorted from them (not recorded which). The receptors originated from an adult woman who had mild COVID-19 (a few samples of this study predate the infection). Cell type and time point are not known.

This clonotype was seen a few times. V and J are TRBV4-3 and TRBJ1-3, with D perhaps matching TRBD1 (5 bases). The CDR3 runs 16 residues. CDR1 and CDR2 from the germline V gene are LGHNA and YSLEER. The V gene lost 0 bases and the J gene lost 0 bases, with 9 bases spanning the gap. The CDR3 region is CASSQDRQSSGNTIYF. DNA of the CDR3: TGCGCCAGCAGCCAAGACCGACAGAGCTCTGGAAACACCATATATTTT.

Only a few counts were recorded for this clonotype. The chain links TRBV12-3 or TRBV12-4 to TRBJ1-1, with a weak D call TRBD1 (5 bases). The CDR3 loop spans 15 amino acids. The V gene lost 5 bases and the J gene lost 4 bases, with 17 bases spanning the gap. The CDR3 here is CASSPGEGARTEAFF. CDR3 nucleotides: TGTGCCAGCAGTCCGGGGGAAGGGGCGCGCACTGAAGCTTTCTTT.